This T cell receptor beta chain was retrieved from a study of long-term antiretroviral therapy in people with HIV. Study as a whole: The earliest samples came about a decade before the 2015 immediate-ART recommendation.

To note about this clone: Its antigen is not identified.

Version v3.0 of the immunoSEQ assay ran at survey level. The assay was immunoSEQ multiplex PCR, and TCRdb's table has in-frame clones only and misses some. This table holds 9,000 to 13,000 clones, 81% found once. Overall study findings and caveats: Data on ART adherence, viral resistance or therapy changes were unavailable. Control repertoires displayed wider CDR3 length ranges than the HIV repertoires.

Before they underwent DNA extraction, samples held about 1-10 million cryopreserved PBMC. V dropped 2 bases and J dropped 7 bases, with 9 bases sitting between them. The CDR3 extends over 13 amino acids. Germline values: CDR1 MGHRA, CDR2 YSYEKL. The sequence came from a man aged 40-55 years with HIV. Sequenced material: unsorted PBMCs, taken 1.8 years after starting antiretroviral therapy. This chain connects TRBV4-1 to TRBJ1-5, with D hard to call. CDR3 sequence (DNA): TGCGCCAGCAGCCAAATGGCTGGGCAGCCCCAGCATTTT. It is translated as CASSQMAGQPQHF.